This entry lists 14 T cell receptor beta chains sequenced from one sample in a study of blood T cells in healthy people across ages. For the second PCR, which ran for about 7 to 11 cycles, a sample-barcoded 5' primer and a J-beta primer mix were used. TCRdb redid the calling of the 5' RACE reads with MiXCR, one entry per CDR3 protein. The repertoire holds roughly 700,000 distinct CDR3 sequences, with roughly 30% as singletons. Sequencing input: blood. These receptors came from an elderly woman in good health.

This clonotype was recorded many times. This chain links TRBV15 with TRBJ2-1, with 7 bases matching TRBD1. Germline values: CDR1 LNHNV, CDR2 YYDKDF (reference sequence). This CDR3 contains 15 residues. V dropped 0 bases and J dropped 7; count of bases not matched to a gene: 6. CDR3 sequence: CATSRETGLKNEQFF. The DNA of the CDR3 is TGTGCCACCAGCAGAGAGACAGGGCTTAAGAATGAGCAGTTCTTC.

Many counts were recorded for this clonotype. The J gene is TRBJ2-5, the V gene TRBV5-5; 11 bases align to TRBD2. Germline values: CDR1 SGHKS, CDR2 YYEKEE (reference sequence). The CDR3 consists of 14 residues. The ends lost 4 bases at V and 4 bases at J; junction bases unmatched: 3. The CDR3 nucleotides are TGTGCCAGCAGCCAGACTAGCGGGGTAGAGACCCAGTACTTC. Its translation is CASSQTSGVETQYF.

This clonotype was found a few times. The V gene is TRBV12-3 or TRBV12-4, the J gene TRBJ1-3; 7 bases are shared with TRBD1. The CDR3 has 16 residues. The V segment lost 4 bases and the J segment 0 bases; nucleotides outside the gene matches: 6. Written as DNA, the CDR3 is TGTGCCAGCAGTTCTCGACAGGGTTTCTCTGGAAACACCATATATTTT. Its protein is CASSSRQGFSGNTIYF.

The sample holds many counts of this clonotype. This chain joins TRBV12-3 or TRBV12-4 and TRBJ2-3; the match to TRBD1 covers 10 bases. The V segment lost 5 bases and the J segment 4 bases; nucleotides outside the gene matches: 6. The CDR3 has 15 amino acids. The chain's CDR3 is CASSTQTGGADTQYF. The CDR3, as DNA: TGTGCCAGCAGTACTCAGACAGGGGGCGCAGATACGCAGTATTTT.

V gene TRBV10-3 combines with J gene TRBJ1-1; weak D call: TRBD1 (5 bases). Deletions cut 4 bases from V and 4 bases from J, with 13 bases between. The germline gives CDR1 ENHRY, CDR2 SYGVKD. The CDR3 contains 14 residues. The CDR3 loop is CAISGLREATEAFF. The CDR3 DNA reads as TGTGCCATCAGTGGCCTCAGGGAGGCCACTGAAGCTTTCTTT.

This clonotype was detected many times. This chain uses TRBV4-2 with TRBJ2-7, with D perhaps TRBD1 or TRBD2 (5 bases each). The CDR3 spans 15 residues. V was cut by 0 bases and J by 0 bases, with 9 bases left in between. The germline V gene has CDR1 LGHNA and CDR2 YNFKEQ. CDR3 residues: CASSQDRGSSYEQYF. The CDR3 DNA is TGTGCCAGCAGCCAAGATCGGGGCAGCTCCTACGAGCAGTACTTC.

The chain couples TRBV6-5 to TRBJ1-5; tentative D call: TRBD1 (5 bases). Per the germline V gene, CDR1 is MNHEY and CDR2 is SVGAGI. The CDR3 runs 11 residues. V lost 6 bases and J 9 bases, leaving 9 bases between the germline ends. This CDR3 reads CASSDGGPQHF. The CDR3, as DNA: TGTGCCAGCAGCGACGGGGGGCCCCAGCATTTT.

This clonotype was counted ten times or more. In DNA, the CDR3 is TGTGCCAGCAGCTTAGGTCGAGGGCCCTACGAGCAGTACTTC. It specifies CASSLGRGPYEQYF. The chain employs TRBV7-2 and TRBJ2-7, with D possibly TRBD2 on 5 matching bases. Trimming left V 1 base short and J 2 bases short, with 9 bases between. The CDR3 is 14 amino acids. Germline V gene data show CDR1 as SGHTA and CDR2 as FQGNSA.

The chain carries TRBV5-1 and TRBJ2-7; D ambiguous. The last part of the DNA fits TRBJ2-5 better; the J call may be wrong. The germline gives CDR1 SGHRS, CDR2 YFSETQ. This CDR3 contains 15 residues. The CDR3 sequence: CASSLDDGLGETQYF. In DNA, the CDR3 is TGCGCCAGCAGCTTGGATGACGGCCTAGGGGAGACCCAGTACTTC.

With respect to this clonotype: A much bigger clone sits one base away, suggesting this may be a read error. The chain combines TRBV20-1 with TRBJ2-1; TRBD1 agrees at 7 bases. The V segment lost 5 bases and the J segment 11 bases; nucleotides outside the gene matches: 18. The CDR3 is 15 residues long. The germline V gene has CDR1 DFQATT and CDR2 SNEGSKA (reference sequence). The CDR3 loop is CSASPPGQRRGKQFF. DNA for the CDR3: TGCAGTGCTTCCCCACCGGGACAGCGACGCGGAAAGCAGTTCTTC.

This clonotype was detected ten times or more. The J gene is TRBJ2-1, the V gene TRBV3-1; 12 bases are a match to TRBD2. V gave up 4 bases and J gave up 10 bases; unmatched junction bases: 11. CDR3 length: 16 residues. In germline, CDR1 is LGHDT, CDR2 YNNKEL (reference sequence). The DNA of the CDR3 is TGTGCCAGCAGCCGCGGGACTAGCGGGTCTGTAAGAGAGCAGTTCTTC. Residues: CASSRGTSGSVREQFF.

With regard to this clonotype: This clone may be a read error of a much larger clone one base away. The rearrangement uses TRBV7-9 and TRBJ2-7, with a possible D match to TRBD2 (6 bases). The CDR3 runs 14 residues. Germline V gene lookup returns CDR1 SEHNR and CDR2 FQNEAQ (reference sequence). CDR3 DNA: TGTACCAGCAGCTTAGGAGGGAATCGCTACGAGCAGTACTTC. This translates into CTSSLGGNRYEQYF. The variable domain in full, completed from reference TRBV7-9 and TRBJ2-7, reads DTGVSQNPRHKITKRGQNVTFRCDPISEHNRLYWYRQTLGQGPEFLTYFQNEAQLEKSRLLSDRFSAERPKGSFSTLEIQRTEQGDSAMYLCTSSLGGNRYEQYFGPGTRLTVT.

The table lists this clonotype with many counts. The CDR3 sequence: CASSPNFNQAETQYF. In DNA, the CDR3 is TGTGCCAGCAGCCCGAATTTCAACCAGGCAGAGACCCAGTACTTC. This chain joins TRBV3-1 and TRBJ2-5; D is unclear. V lost 4 bases and J lost 4, with 16 bases in between. Germline CDR1 LGHDT, CDR2 YNNKEL (reference sequence). The CDR3 spans 15 residues.

This clonotype has at least ten counts. The CDR3 region is CASSSYPSPLYGYTF. CDR3 nucleotides: TGTGCCAGCAGCTCCTACCCCTCCCCTCTTTATGGCTACACCTTC. The V call is TRBV7-2, the J call TRBJ1-2, with no clear D. The CDR3 runs to 15 residues. Between the trimmed V and J ends, which lost 4 bases and 5 bases, there was a span of 17 bases. Per the germline V gene, CDR1 is SGHTA and CDR2 is FQGNSA.